A single sample gave rise to the 9 T cell receptor beta chains below, sequenced in a study of CD8+CD57+ T cells in acquired aplastic anemia. It was genomic DNA that served as the template for profiling TCR beta VDJ and CDR3. TCRdb processed the reads anew with MiXCR; each CDR3 protein has one entry. Of 100,000 to 150,000 distinct CDR3 sequences listed, 48% are singletons. The sequenced sample consisted of sorted CD4+, CD8+, or CD8+CD57+ T cells (not recorded which) from PBMCs. The receptors were gathered from a human donor in good health, serving as a control.

The rearrangement joins TRBV19 to TRBJ2-5; TRBD2 aligns across 16 bases. J was trimmed by 5 bases and V by 8 bases; bases with no gene match: 5. Germline values: CDR1 LNHDA, CDR2 SQIVND (reference sequence). CDR3 length equals 15 residues. CDR3 loop: CASRGLAGGHETQYF. As DNA, the CDR3 is TGTGCCAGTCGGGGACTAGCGGGGGGGCACGAGACCCAGTACTTC.

This clonotype was found a few times. The chain links TRBV4-1 to TRBJ2-3, with 8 bases that match TRBD1. CDR1 is MGHRA, CDR2 YSYEKL, per germline. CDR3 length equals 15 residues. V shed 1 base and J 5 bases; nucleotides not matched to a gene: 5. This CDR3 is CASSQVRGQGDTQYF. CDR3 nucleotide sequence: TGCGCCAGCAGCCAAGTCAGGGGGCAAGGAGATACGCAGTATTTT.

The chain employs TRBV25-1 and TRBJ1-5; 7 nucleotides align to TRBD1. The CDR3 loop spans 14 amino acids. The trim removed 2 bases at V and 6 bases at J, leaving 4 bases unmatched. CDR1 is MGHDK, CDR2 SYGVNS, per germline. CDR3 protein: CASSETGAGQPQHF. CDR3 nucleotide sequence: TGTGCCAGCAGTGAAACAGGGGCGGGTCAGCCCCAGCATTTT.

This clonotype was found many times. The genes are TRBV7-8 and TRBJ2-4; a possible D gene is TRBD1 (6 bases). V was pared by 5 bases and J by 1 base, with 12 bases between. The CDR3 sequence is 15 residues long. The germline V gene has CDR1 SGHVS and CDR2 FQNEAQ. The chain's CDR3 is CASSTGTQAKNIQYF. The CDR3 DNA reads as TGTGCCAGCAGCACCGGGACACAGGCCAAAAACATTCAGTACTTC.

This clonotype was observed many times. The V gene is TRBV19, the J gene TRBJ2-5; D may be TRBD1 or TRBD2 (6 bases each). The CDR3 runs 15 residues. Germline V gives CDR1 LNHDA, CDR2 SQIVND (reference sequence). V lost 6 bases and J 4 bases, leaving 18 bases between the germline ends. DNA for the CDR3: TGTGCCAGTAGGGAGAAGGGGGGTTTCGGAGAGACCCAGTACTTC. It is translated as CASREKGGFGETQYF.

The CDR3 region is CASSLSGGHIMNTEAFF. The CDR3, as DNA: TGCGCCAGCAGCTTGTCAGGGGGCCATATCATGAACACTGAAGCTTTCTTT. This chain uses TRBV5-1 with TRBJ1-1, with 8 nucleotides matching TRBD1. This CDR3 spans 17 amino acids. The V gene's germline CDR1 is SGHRS and CDR2 YFSETQ. V shed 1 base and J 0 bases; nucleotides not matched to a gene: 8.

The chain links TRBV7-3 to TRBJ2-7, with TRBD2 as a possible D gene (6 bases). The germline V gene has CDR1 SGHTA and CDR2 FQGTGA. There are 15 residues in the CDR3. V was pared by 2 bases and J by 2 bases, with 13 bases between. This CDR3 is CASSLVTSYTYEQYF. In DNA form, the CDR3 reads TGTGCCAGCAGCTTAGTAACTAGCTATACCTACGAGCAGTACTTC.

A remark on this clonotype: A clone one base away is much larger, so this may be a read error. The CDR3 end shows no conserved phenylalanine or tryptophan, and so a read error is likely. The V call is TRBV11-1, the J call TRBJ1-5; D uncertain. Germline V gene data show CDR1 as SGHAT and CDR2 as FQDESV (reference sequence). The length of the CDR3 is 17 residues. V gave up 5 bases and J gave up 2 bases, with 19 bases separating them. The CDR3 nucleotides are TGTGCCAGCAGCGACGGTGATTTGTGGATGGGCAATCAGCCCCAGCATTCT. Protein product: CASSDGDLWMGNQPQHS.

The chain combines TRBV2 with TRBJ2-5; D gene ambiguous. Between the trimmed V and J ends, which lost 6 bases and 5 bases, there was a span of 16 bases. The CDR3 is made up of 14 amino acids. Germline CDR1 is SNHLY and CDR2 is FYNNEI. CDR3 in amino acids: CASRYPDMRETQYF. The CDR3 DNA sequence: TGTGCCAGCAGGTATCCAGATATGCGGGAGACCCAGTACTTC.